Reported below is one T cell receptor (beta chain). What it binds is unknown. Time point described: pre-sensitization, week 0. Treatment indicated: therapeutic diphenylcyclopropenone sensitization with weekly scalp DPC. Germline assignment: CDR1 DFQATT and CDR2 SNEGSKA (reference sequence). This CDR3 region has 13 residues. This record belongs to a study of human T cells and chemical hapten exposure. Study-level results: The formation of large CDR3 similarity clusters by expanded TCRs significantly exceeded that of controls.

Each cDNA molecule in the library carried unique molecular identifiers. As originally analysed: A per-sample median of around 100,000 TCRs was observed, with counts ranging from roughly 20,000 to 690,600. TCRdb re-analysed the RACE reads in MiXCR, keeping a single row per CDR3 protein. Here the V and J calls rest on TCRdb's processing, not on the authors' analysis. The sample consists of more than 300,000 distinct CDR3 sequences, around 5.5% of them appearing once. The chain carries TRBV20-1 and TRBJ2-3; TRBD2 matches 10 bases. Sequenced here: whole blood, sampled in connection with sensitization to the hapten diphenylcyclopropenone (DPC). The clonotype was recovered from a woman aged 45 to 65 with alopecia areata. Some clones in this sample may be carry-over from other donors' samples. CDR3 region: CSPRSGRGDTQYF. CDR3 sequence (DNA): TGCAGCCCAAGGAGCGGGAGGGGAGATACGCAGTATTTT.